The 11 T cell receptor beta chains presented below share a single source sample, sequenced in a study of T cell repertoires and HLA-DP antigens. No antigen has been assigned to these receptors. Profiling relied on immunoSEQ multiplex PCR, and the TCRdb table lists in-frame clones only, not all of them. The table shows over 60,000 clones, with about 80% occurring only once. Sequencing used CD4+ T cells from PBMCs. All receptors derive from a man in his fifties or sixties in good health and CMV-seronegative.

This sequence joins TRBV4-1 and TRBJ2-7; 8 bases map to TRBD1. This CDR3 is 15 amino acids long. Trimming at V came to 4 bases and at J to 4 bases, leaving 9 bases not matched to a gene. Looked up from germline, CDR1 is MGHRA and CDR2 is YSYEKL. The CDR3 sequence is CASSPGTGGWYEQYF. The CDR3 coding sequence is TGCGCCAGCAGCCCGGGGACAGGTGGTTGGTACGAGCAGTACTTC.

About this clone: Other DNA sequences from this sample encode an identical CDR3 as well. The chain employs TRBV19 and TRBJ2-5; TRBD1 agrees at 7 bases. Germline CDR1 LNHDA, CDR2 SQIVND (reference sequence). The CDR3 totals 13 residues. V dropped 5 bases and J dropped 1; count of bases not matched to a gene: 1. This CDR3 is CASSRDSQETQYF. The CDR3 region has the DNA TGTGCCAGTAGTCGGGACAGCCAAGAGACCCAGTACTTC.

The chain has TRBV7-9 and TRBJ2-4, with D possibly TRBD2 on 6 matching bases. Per germline, CDR1 SEHNR and CDR2 FQNEAQ (reference sequence). Trimming stripped 7 bases from V and 0 bases from J, with 16 bases between. This CDR3 spans 16 amino acids. CDR3: CASTDGGSVAKNIQYF. In DNA, the CDR3 is TGTGCCAGCACCGATGGGGGGAGCGTAGCCAAAAACATTCAGTACTTC.

This chain links TRBV7-3 with TRBJ1-1; no clear D. Germline-derived CDR1 and CDR2 are SGHTA and FQGTGA. The CDR3 consists of 15 residues. The V end lost 4 bases, the J end lost 0 bases, and 12 bases lay between the germline ends. The CDR3, as DNA: TGTGCCAGCAGCTCAACCGGACGGTTGAACACTGAAGCTTTCTTT. It translates to CASSSTGRLNTEAFF.

V is TRBV18 and J is TRBJ1-3, with TRBD1 as a possible D gene (6 bases). This CDR3 spans 15 amino acids. The germline CDR1 and CDR2 sequences are KGHSH and LQKENI. With 4 bases removed from V and 2 bases from J, the gap between germline ends came to 12 bases. The CDR3 DNA is TGTGCCAGCTCACAGAGACAGGTTCCTGGAAACACCATATATTTT. Translation gives CASSQRQVPGNTIYF.

The genes are TRBV5-4 and TRBJ2-7; maybe TRBD1 (5 bases). Germline assignment: CDR1 SGHNT and CDR2 YYREEE (reference sequence). The V gene lost 4 bases and the J gene lost 6 bases, with 20 bases spanning the gap. The CDR3 totals 15 residues. CDR3 region: CASSTQGFPTPEQYF. The CDR3 region has the DNA TGTGCCAGCAGCACCCAGGGATTCCCTACTCCCGAGCAGTACTTC.

This clone was picked up a small number of times. The V call is TRBV7-2, the J call TRBJ1-5; D remains ambiguous. This CDR3 has 15 residues. Germline V gives CDR1 SGHTA, CDR2 FQGNSA. V gave up 3 bases and J gave up 3 bases, with 12 bases separating them. The DNA for the CDR3 is TGTGCCAGCAGCTTGGCTAGCCAGAACAATCAGCCCCAGCATTTT. It translates to CASSLASQNNQPQHF.

The V gene is TRBV5-8, the J gene TRBJ2-1; D could derive from TRBD1 or TRBD2 (5 bases each). V shed 4 bases and J shed 7 bases, with 24 bases lying between them. In germline, CDR1 is SGHTS, CDR2 YDEGEE. The CDR3 is 17 amino acids. CDR3 coding DNA: TGTGCCAGCAGCGATTCGACCCGGGGCAGCCGTGGGAATGAGCAGTTCTTC. Translated: CASSDSTRGSRGNEQFF.

This chain connects TRBV18 to TRBJ1-2; D is undetermined. CDR3 length: 15 amino acids. The V end lost 0 bases, the J end lost 4 bases, and 12 bases lay between the germline ends. CDR1 and CDR2 from the germline V gene are KGHSH and LQKENI. CDR3 region: CASSPPQASTYGYTF. The CDR3 nucleotides are TGTGCCAGCTCACCACCCCAGGCGTCTACCTATGGCTACACCTTC.

A few counts support this clone. The rearrangement joins TRBV11-3 to TRBJ1-1, with unresolved D. V lost 5 bases, J lost 4 bases, and 8 bases lay in between. Germline-derived CDR1 and CDR2 are SGHNT and YENEEA. The CDR3 totals 12 residues. CDR3 protein: CASSRDGTEAFF. CDR3 in DNA: TGTGCCAGCAGCCGAGACGGCACTGAAGCTTTCTTT.

The chain combines TRBV14 with TRBJ2-3; D is possibly TRBD2 (6 bases). V was shortened by 1 base and J by 6 bases, with 14 bases between the two germline ends. There are 15 residues in the CDR3. Germline CDR1 is SGHDN and CDR2 is FVKESK. The CDR3 loop reads CASSQGELAVDTQYF. The DNA of the CDR3 is TGTGCCAGCAGCCAAGGGGAACTAGCAGTGGATACGCAGTATTTT.